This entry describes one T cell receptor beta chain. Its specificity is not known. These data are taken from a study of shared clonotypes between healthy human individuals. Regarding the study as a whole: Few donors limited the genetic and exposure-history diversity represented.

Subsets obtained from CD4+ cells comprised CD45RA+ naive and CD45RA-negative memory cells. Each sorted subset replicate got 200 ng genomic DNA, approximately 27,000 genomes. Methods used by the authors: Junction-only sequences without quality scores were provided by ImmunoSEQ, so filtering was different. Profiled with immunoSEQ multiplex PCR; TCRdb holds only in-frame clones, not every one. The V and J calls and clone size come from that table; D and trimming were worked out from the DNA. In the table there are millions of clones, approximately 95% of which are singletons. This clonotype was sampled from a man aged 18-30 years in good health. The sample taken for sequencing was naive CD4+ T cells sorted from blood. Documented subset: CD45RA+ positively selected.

Written as DNA, the CDR3 is TGTGCCAGCAGCTTGGGGCAGAATAGGGACACCGGGGAGCTGTTTTTT. Its protein product is CASSLGQNRDTGELFF. The genes are TRBV5-4 and TRBJ2-2; D gene ambiguous. Trimming took 0 bases from V and 3 from J, leaving 12 bases between them. The CDR3 consists of 16 residues. Germline V gene sequence: CDR1 SGHNT, CDR2 YYREEE (reference sequence).